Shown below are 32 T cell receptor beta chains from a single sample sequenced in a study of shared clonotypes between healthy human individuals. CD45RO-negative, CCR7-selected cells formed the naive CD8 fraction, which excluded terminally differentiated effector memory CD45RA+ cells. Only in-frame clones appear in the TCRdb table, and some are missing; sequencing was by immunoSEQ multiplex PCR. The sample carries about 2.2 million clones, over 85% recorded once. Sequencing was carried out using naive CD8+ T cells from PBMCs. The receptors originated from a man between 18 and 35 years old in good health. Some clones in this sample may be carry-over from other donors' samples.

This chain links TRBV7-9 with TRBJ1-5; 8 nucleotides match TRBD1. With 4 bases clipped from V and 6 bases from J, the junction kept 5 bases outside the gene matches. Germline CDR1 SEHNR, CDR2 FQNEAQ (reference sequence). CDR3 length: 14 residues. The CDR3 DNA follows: TGTGCCAGCAGCTCCGGACAGGGAGGTCAGCCCCAGCATTTT. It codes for CASSSGQGGQPQHF.

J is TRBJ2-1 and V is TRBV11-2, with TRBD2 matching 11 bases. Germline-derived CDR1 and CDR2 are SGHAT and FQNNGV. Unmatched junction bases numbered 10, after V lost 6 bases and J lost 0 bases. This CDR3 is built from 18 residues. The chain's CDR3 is CASRDPGTSGSSYNEQFF. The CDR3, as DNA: TGTGCCAGCAGGGATCCAGGGACTAGCGGAAGCTCCTACAATGAGCAGTTCTTC.

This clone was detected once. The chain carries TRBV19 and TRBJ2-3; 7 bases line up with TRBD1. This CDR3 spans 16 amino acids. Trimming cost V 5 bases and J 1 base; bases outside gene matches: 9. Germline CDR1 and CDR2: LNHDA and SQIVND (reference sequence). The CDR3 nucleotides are TGTGCCAGTAGTGGTACAGGGGACGAGGGCACAGATACGCAGTATTTT. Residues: CASSGTGDEGTDTQYF.

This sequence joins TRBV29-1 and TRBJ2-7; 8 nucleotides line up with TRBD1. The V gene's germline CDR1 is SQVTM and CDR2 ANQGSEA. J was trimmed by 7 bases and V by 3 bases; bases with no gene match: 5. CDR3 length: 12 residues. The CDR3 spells CSVEGQAGEQYF. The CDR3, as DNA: TGCAGCGTTGAGGGACAGGCGGGGGAGCAGTACTTC.

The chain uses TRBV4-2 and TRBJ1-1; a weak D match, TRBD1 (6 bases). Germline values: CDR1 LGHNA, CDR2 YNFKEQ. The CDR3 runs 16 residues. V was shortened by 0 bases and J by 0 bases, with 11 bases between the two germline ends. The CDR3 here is CASSQDSGDMNTEAFF. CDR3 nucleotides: TGTGCCAGCAGCCAAGATTCAGGGGACATGAACACTGAAGCTTTCTTT.

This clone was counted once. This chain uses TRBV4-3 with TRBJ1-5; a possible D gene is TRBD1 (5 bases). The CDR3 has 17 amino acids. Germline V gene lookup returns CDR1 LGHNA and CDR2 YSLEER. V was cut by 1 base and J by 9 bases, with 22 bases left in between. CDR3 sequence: CASSQVYDWRAQGPQHF. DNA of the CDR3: TGCGCCAGCAGCCAAGTTTATGATTGGCGGGCTCAGGGGCCCCAGCATTTT.

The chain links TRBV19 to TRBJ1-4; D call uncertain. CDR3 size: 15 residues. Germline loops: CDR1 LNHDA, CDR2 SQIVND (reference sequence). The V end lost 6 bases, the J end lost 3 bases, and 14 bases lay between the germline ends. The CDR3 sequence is CASSVGGLANEKLFF. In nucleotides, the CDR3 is TGTGCCAGTAGCGTCGGCGGTTTGGCTAATGAAAAACTGTTTTTT.

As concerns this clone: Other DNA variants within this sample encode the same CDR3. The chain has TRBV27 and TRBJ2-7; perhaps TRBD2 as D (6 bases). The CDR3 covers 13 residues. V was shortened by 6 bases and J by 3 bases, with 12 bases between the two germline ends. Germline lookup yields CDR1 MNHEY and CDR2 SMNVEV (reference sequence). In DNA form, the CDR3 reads TGTGCCAGCAGCCTGGGACTTCGCTACGAGCAGTACTTC. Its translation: CASSLGLRYEQYF.

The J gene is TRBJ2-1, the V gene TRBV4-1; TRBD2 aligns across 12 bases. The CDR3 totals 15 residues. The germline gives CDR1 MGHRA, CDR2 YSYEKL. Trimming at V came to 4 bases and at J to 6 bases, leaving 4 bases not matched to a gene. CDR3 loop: CASSRLAGVRNEQFF. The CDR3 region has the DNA TGCGCCAGCAGCCGACTAGCGGGAGTCCGCAATGAGCAGTTCTTC.

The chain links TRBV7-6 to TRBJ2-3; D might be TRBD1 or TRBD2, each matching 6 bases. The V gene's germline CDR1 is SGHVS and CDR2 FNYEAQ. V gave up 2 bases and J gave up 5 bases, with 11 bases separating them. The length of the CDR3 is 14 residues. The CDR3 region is CASSLRGEGDTQYF. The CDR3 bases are TGTGCCAGCAGCTTAAGGGGGGAAGGAGATACGCAGTATTTT.

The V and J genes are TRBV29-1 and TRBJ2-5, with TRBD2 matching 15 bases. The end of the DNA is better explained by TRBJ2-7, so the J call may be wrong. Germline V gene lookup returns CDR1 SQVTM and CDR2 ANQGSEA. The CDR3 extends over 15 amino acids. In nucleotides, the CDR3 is TGCAGCGTTGAAGAAAAGGGACTAGCGGGAGGCGAGCAGTACTTC. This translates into CSVEEKGLAGGEQYF.

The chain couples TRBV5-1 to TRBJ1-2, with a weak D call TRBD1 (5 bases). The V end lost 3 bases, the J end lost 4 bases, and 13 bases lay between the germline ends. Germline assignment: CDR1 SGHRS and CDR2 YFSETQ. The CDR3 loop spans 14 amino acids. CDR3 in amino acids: CASSSGGRFYGYTF. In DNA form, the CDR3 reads TGCGCCAGCAGCTCTGGGGGGAGGTTCTATGGCTACACCTTC. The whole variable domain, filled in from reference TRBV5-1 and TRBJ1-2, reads KAGVTQTPRYLIKTRGQQVTLSCSPISGHRSVSWYQQTPGQGLQFLFEYFSETQRNKGNFPGRFSGRQFSNSRSEMNVSTLELGDSALYLCASSSGGRFYGYTFGSGTRLTVV.

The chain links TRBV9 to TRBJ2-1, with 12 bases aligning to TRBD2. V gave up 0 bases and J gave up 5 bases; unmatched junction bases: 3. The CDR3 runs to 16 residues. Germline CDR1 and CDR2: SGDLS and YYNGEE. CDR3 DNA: TGTGCCAGCAGCGTAGGGACTAGCGGGATCAACAATGAGCAGTTCTTC. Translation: CASSVGTSGINNEQFF.

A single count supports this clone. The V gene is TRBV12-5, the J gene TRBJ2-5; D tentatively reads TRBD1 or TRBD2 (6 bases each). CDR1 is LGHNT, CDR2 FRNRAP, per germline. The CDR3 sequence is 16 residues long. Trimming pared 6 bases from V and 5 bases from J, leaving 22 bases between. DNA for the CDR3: TGTGCTAGTGGCCAGGGCCATCTCGGGGGCGGGGAGACCCAGTACTTC. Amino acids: CASGQGHLGGGETQYF. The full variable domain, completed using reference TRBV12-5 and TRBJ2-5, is DARVTQTPRHKVTEMGQEVTMRCQPILGHNTVFWYRQTMMQGLELLAYFRNRAPLDDSGMPKDRFSAEMPDATLATLKIQPSEPRDSAVYFCASGQGHLGGGETQYFGPGTRLLVL.

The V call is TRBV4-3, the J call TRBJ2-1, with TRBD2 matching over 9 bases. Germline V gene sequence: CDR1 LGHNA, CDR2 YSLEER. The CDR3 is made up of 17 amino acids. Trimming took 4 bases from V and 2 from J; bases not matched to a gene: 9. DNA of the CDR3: TGCGCCAGCAGCCCGGGTAGCGGGAGACAAACCTACAATGAGCAGTTCTTC. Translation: CASSPGSGRQTYNEQFF.

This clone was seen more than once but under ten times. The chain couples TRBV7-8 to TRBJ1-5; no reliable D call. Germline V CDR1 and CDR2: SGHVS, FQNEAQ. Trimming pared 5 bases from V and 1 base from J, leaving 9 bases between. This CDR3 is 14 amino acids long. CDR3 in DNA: TGTGCCAGCAGCCCCGTCGGGAGCAATCAGCCCCAGCATTTT. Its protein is CASSPVGSNQPQHF.

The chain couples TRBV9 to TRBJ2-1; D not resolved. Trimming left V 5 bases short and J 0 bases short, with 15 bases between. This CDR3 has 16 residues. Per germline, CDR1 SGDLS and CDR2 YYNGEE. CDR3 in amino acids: CASSGEHPSSYNEQFF. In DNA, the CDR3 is TGTGCCAGCAGTGGGGAACACCCGAGCTCCTACAATGAGCAGTTCTTC.

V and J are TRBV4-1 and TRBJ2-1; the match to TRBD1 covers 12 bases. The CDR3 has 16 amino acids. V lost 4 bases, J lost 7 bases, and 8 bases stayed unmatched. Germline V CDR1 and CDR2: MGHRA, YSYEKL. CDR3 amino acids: CASSPIPGQGANEQFF. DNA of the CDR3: TGCGCCAGCAGCCCCATCCCGGGACAGGGGGCTAATGAGCAGTTCTTC.

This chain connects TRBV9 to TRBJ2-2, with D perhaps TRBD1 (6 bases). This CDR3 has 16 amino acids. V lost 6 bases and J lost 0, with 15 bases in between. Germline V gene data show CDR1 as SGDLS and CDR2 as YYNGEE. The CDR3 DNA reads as TGTGCCAGCACCAAAGAGGGACACGCGAACACCGGGGAGCTGTTTTTT. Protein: CASTKEGHANTGELFF.

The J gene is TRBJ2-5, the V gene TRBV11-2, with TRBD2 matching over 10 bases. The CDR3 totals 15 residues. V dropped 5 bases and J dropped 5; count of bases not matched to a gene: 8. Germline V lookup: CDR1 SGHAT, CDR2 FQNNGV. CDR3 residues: CASSRSGRALETQYF. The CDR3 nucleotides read TGTGCCAGCAGCAGGAGCGGGAGGGCGTTGGAGACCCAGTACTTC.

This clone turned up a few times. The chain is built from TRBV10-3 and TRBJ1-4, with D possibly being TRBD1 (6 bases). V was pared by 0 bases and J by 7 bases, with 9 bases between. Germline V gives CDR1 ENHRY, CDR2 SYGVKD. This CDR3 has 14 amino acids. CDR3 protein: CAISESTGSEKLFF. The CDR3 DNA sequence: TGTGCCATCAGTGAGTCCACAGGGAGTGAAAAACTGTTTTTT.

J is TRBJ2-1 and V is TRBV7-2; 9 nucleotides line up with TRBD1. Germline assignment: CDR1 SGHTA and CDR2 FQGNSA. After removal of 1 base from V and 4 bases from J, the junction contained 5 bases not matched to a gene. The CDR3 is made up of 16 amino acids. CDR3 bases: TGTGCCAGCAGCTTAGGTCTTGGGACAGGGTACAATGAGCAGTTCTTC. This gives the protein CASSLGLGTGYNEQFF.

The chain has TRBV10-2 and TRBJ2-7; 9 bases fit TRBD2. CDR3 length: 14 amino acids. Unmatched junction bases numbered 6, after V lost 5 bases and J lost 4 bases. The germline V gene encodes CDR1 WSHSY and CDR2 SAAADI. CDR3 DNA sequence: TGCGCCAGCAGTAGCGGGAGGAAGATTTACGAGCAGTACTTC. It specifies CASSSGRKIYEQYF.

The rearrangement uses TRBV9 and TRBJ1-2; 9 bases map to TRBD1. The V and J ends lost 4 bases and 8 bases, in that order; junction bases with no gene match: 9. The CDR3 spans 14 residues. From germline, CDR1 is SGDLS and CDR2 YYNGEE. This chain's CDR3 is CASSPGTGLRGYTF. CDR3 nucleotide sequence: TGTGCCAGCAGCCCCGGGACAGGGCTCAGAGGCTACACCTTC.

CDR3 nucleotide sequence: TGTGCCAGCAGGCAACCGGGACAGGGCGGTCAAGAGACCCAGTACTTC. Protein product: CASRQPGQGGQETQYF. The chain combines TRBV28 with TRBJ2-5; 9 bases fit TRBD1. Germline CDR1 reads MDHEN; CDR2 reads SYDVKM. J was trimmed by 2 bases and V by 6 bases; bases with no gene match: 10. CDR3 size: 16 residues.

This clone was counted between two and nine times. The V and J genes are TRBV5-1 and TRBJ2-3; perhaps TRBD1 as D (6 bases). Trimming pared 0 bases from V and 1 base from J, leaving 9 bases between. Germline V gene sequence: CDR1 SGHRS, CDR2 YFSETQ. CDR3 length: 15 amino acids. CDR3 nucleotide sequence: TGCGCCAGCAGCTTGGAGGCAGGGGGCACAGATACGCAGTATTTT. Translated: CASSLEAGGTDTQYF.

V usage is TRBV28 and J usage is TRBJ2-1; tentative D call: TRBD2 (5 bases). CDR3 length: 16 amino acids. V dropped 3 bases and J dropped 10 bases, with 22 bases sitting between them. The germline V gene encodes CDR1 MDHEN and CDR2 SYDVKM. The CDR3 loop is CASSLPQLVFLGEQFF. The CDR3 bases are TGTGCCAGCAGTTTGCCCCAACTAGTTTTCCTTGGAGAGCAGTTCTTC.

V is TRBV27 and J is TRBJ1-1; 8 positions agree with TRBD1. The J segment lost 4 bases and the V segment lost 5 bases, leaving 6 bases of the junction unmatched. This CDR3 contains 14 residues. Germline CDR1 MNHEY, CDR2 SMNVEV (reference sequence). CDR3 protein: CASSPQGVRTEAFF. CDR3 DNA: TGTGCCAGCAGTCCACAGGGGGTGCGCACTGAAGCTTTCTTT.

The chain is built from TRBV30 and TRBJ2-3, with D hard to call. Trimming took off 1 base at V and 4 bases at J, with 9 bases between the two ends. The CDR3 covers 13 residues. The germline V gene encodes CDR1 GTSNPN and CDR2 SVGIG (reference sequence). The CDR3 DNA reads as TGTGCCTGGAGTGGGCCCACTCCAGATACGCAGTATTTT. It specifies CAWSGPTPDTQYF. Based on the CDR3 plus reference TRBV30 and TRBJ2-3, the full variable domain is SQTIHQWPATLVQPVGSPLSLECTVEGTSNPNLYWYRQAAGRGLQLLFYSVGIGQISSEVPQNLSASRPQDRQFILSSKKLLLSDSGFYLCAWSGPTPDTQYFGPGTRLTVL.

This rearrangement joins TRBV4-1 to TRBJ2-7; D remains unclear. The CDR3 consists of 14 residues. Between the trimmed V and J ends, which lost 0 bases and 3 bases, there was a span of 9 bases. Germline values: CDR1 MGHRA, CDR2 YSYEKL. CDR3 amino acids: CASSQEARGYEQYF. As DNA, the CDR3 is TGCGCCAGCAGCCAAGAGGCCAGAGGCTACGAGCAGTACTTC.

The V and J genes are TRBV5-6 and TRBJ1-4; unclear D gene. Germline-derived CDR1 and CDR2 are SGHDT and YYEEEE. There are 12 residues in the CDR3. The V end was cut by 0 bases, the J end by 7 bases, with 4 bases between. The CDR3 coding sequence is TGTGCCAGCAGCTTGGCAGCTGAAAAACTGTTTTTT. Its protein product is CASSLAAEKLFF. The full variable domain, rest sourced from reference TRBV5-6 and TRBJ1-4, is DAGVTQSPTHLIKTRGQQVTLRCSPKSGHDTVSWYQQALGQGPQFIFQYYEEEERQRGNFPDRFSGHQFPNYSSELNVNALLLGDSALYLCASSLAAEKLFFGSGTQLSVL.

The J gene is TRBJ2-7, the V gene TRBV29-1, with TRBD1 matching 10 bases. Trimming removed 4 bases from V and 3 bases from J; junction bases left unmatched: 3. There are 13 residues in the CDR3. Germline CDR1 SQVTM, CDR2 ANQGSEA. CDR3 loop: CSVAGQGNYEQYF. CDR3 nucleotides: TGCAGCGTTGCGGGACAGGGGAACTACGAGCAGTACTTC.